The source of this T cell receptor beta chain is a study of regulatory T cells in long-lasting Graves disease. Study-level points and caveats: There was favoring of TRBV28, TRBJ1-2 and TRBJ2-5 in persistent disease. The study found lower TCR diversity in persistent Graves' patients than in newly diagnosed ones.

TCR beta libraries were built with iRepertoire HTBI primers and Arm-PCR of CDR3 regions. Under the authors' procedure: Identification across samples found 62 TRBV and some 13 TRBJ segments. TCRdb reanalysed the multiplex PCR reads using MiXCR and keeps one entry per CDR3 protein. These V and J calls originate from TCRdb's pipeline instead of the authors' own analysis. The sample shows 650,000 to 850,000 distinct CDR3 sequences, 25% to 35% of them seen only once. Noted time point: persistent/refractory GD, antithyroid drugs over 5 years with positive TRAb. The TCR library was prepared using RNA isolated from PBMCs. This CDR3 is built from 20 residues. V dropped 2 bases and J dropped 1; count of bases not matched to a gene: 18. This clonotype was detected a few times. Antigen specificity is unknown.

This rearrangement joins TRBV12-3 or TRBV12-4 to TRBJ2-7, with 9 bases aligning to TRBD2. The TCR sequence derives from a female donor with Graves disease. The starting material was peripheral blood mononuclear cells (PBMCs), obtained when the disease was refractory, from a patient treated with antithyroid drugs. Written as DNA, the CDR3 is TGTGCCAGCAGTTTAAGGGTTACATTTCGCGGGAGGGCCATATCCTACGAGCAGTACTTC. Protein: CASSLRVTFRGRAISYEQYF.